The present T cell receptor (beta chain) was sequenced within a study of a mutant IDH1 vaccine in newly diagnosed glioma. In the study overall: A roughly 62% male, about 40% female split and a mean age of approximately 40 years characterized treated patients. The therapy given earlier, which was standard therapy, consisted of radiotherapy, temozolomide, or both, and most of the patients received both.

About this clone itself: What it recognizes is unknown.

Using immunoSEQ multiplex PCR, the repertoire was profiled, and TCRdb retains in-frame clones only, with some absent. The sample holds about 67,000 clones, less than 90% seen once. General study results and limits: The study observed vaccine-induced immune responses in roughly 93% of patients.

Noted time point: week 47, end of study. With topical imiquimod, each dose of the vaccine consisted of 300 ug of mutant IDH1 20-mer peptide. This CDR3 region has 16 residues. Germline CDR1 is KGHSH and CDR2 is LQKENI. Trimming removed 0 bases from V and 1 base from J, with 10 bases in between. The J gene is TRBJ1-3, the V gene TRBV18, with D tentatively TRBD1 (6 bases). Sequenced here: PBMCs, sampled from a glioma patient whose treatment included an IDH1 peptide vaccine. The TCR sequence derives from a man aged 25 to 40 with glioma. The CDR3 region has the DNA TGTGCCAGCTCACCACCGACGGGGGCATCTGGAAACACCATATATTTT. Translation gives CASSPPTGASGNTIYF.